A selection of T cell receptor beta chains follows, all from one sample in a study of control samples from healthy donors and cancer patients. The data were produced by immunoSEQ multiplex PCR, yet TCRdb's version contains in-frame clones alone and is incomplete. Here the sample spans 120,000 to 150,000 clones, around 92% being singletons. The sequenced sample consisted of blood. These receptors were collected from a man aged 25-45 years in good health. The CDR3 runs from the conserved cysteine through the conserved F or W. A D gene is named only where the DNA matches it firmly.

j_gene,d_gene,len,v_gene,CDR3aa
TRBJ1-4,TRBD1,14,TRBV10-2,CASKKQGEDEKLFF
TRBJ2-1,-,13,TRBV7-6,CASSSTGSHEQFF
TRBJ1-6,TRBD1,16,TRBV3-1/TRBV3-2,CASSPYLGTGPSPLHF
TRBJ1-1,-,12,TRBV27,CASRGNGPEAFF
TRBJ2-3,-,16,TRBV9,CASSPPVAGSTDTQYF
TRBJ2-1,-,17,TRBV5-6,CASSLRTAMTPYNEQFF
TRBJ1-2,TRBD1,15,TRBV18,CASSLRGQGMNGYTF
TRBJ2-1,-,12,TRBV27,CASSPQGSEQFF
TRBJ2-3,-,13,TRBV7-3,CASSLKRDSRQYF
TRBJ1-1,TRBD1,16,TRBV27,CASSLSPGQGFTEAFF
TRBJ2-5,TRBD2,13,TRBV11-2,CASSWRGQETQYF
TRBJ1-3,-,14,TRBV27,CASSHRGSGNTIYF
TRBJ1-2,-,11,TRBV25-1,CASSPGSGYTF
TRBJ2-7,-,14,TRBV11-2,CASSLDTTAYEQYF
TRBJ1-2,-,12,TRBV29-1,CSFTGLNYGYTF
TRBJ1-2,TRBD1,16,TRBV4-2,CASSQVDRGPSYGYTF
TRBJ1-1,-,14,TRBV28,CASSILRVFTEAFF
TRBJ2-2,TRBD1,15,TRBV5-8,CASSYRGPNTGELFF
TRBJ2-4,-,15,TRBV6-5,CASSTTGFAKNIQYF
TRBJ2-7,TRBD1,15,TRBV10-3,CAISEPDRGAYEQYF
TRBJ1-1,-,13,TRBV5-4,CASTGGVNTEAFF
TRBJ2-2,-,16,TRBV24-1,CATSLWGTTNTGELFF
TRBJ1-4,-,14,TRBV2,CASSEAGLNEKLFF
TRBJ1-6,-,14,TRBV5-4,CASSSVGVNSPLHF
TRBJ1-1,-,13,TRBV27,CASMLGMGTEAFF
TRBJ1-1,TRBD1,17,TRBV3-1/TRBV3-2,CASSQVGTGFRNTEAFF
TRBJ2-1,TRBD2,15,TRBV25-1,CASSDPTSGGVEQFF
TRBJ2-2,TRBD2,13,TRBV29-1,CSAPGLTTGELFF